The subject of this entry is one T cell receptor (beta chain). The sample originates from a study of T cell responses to AZD1222 COVID-19 vaccine. Data came from immunoSEQ multiplex PCR; TCRdb stores just in-frame clones and leaves some out. Of roughly 140,000 clones in the sample, about 90% were seen once. V lost 7 bases and J 7 bases, leaving 13 bases between the germline ends. Germline V gene sequence: CDR1 SQVTM, CDR2 ANQGSEA. The CDR3 runs to 11 residues. The V and J genes are TRBV29-1 and TRBJ1-2; possible D gene TRBD1, 5 bases. Source: peripheral blood, taken on day 0 of AZD1222 vaccination. The source of this sequence is an adult in good health. The CDR3 protein is CSAFEGPGYTF. The CDR3 nucleotides are TGCAGCGCTTTCGAGGGGCCTGGCTACACCTTC.